The source of this T cell receptor (beta chain) is a study of cytomegalovirus exposure and HLA in healthy donors. About this clone itself: Its target is not known.

PCR primers comprised 60 Vbeta and 13 Jbeta primers. Some clones are missing from TCRdb's copy, which holds only in-frame ones; the method was immunoSEQ multiplex PCR. The table includes roughly 150,000 clones, just under 80% detected once. Losses at the gene ends were 4 bases for V and 6 bases for J; bases not matched to a gene: 8. CDR3 size: 14 residues. Per germline, CDR1 MNHEY and CDR2 SMNVEV (reference sequence). Study-wide results and caveats: Altogether, 150 to 200 TCR beta chains were recorded as cytomegalovirus-associated. The authors later found HLA-associated TCR beta chains more clonally expanded than equally common others.

This TCR was recovered from a man aged 18 to 30 in good health and CMV-seropositive. The rearrangement links TRBV27 to TRBJ2-7, with 8 positions matching TRBD1. The specimen was PBMCs. CDR3 sequence reads: CASSSPLQGGEQYF. The CDR3, as DNA: TGTGCCAGCAGTTCTCCTTTACAGGGGGGCGAGCAGTACTTC.